This T cell receptor (beta chain) was sequenced in a study of beta chain features in type 1 diabetes. General study findings and limits: Patients and controls would share equally any PCR tilt toward shorter templates. Patients' naive, central memory and regulatory TCRB repertoires appeared more alike than those of healthy donors. Within each of all four CD4+ subsets, Type 1 diabetes patients had TCRB CDR3s that were moderately but significantly shorter.

Of the isolated RNA, all was reverse transcribed, and so the sequenced material was expressed TCRB transcripts. Some clones are missing from TCRdb's copy, which holds only in-frame ones; the method was immunoSEQ multiplex PCR. The sample gives more than 250,000 clones, approximately 20% of which show up once; 0.028% is in the top ten. On this clone: Its antigen remains unidentified.

The CDR3 spans 16 residues. With 7 bases clipped from V and 2 bases from J, the junction kept 11 bases outside the gene matches. The germline V gene has CDR1 LNHDA and CDR2 SQIVND (reference sequence). The sequence derives from a woman aged 40 to 55 with type 1 diabetes. Sequenced material: naive CD4+ T cells from blood. V usage is TRBV19 and J usage is TRBJ1-2, with 9 bases fitting TRBD1. CDR3 nucleotide sequence: TGTGCCAGTACCCCCGTCGCCGGGACAGGGAACTATGGCTACACCTTC. As protein: CASTPVAGTGNYGYTF.